This passage covers 21 T cell receptor beta chains from one sample sequenced in a study of blood T cells in healthy people across ages. A second about 7 to 12 cycle PCR used barcoded and J-beta primers. TCRdb independently ran MiXCR on the 5' RACE reads; one entry per CDR3 protein. The sample gives some 1.5 million distinct CDR3 sequences, 28% of which show up once; about 7.7% is in the top ten. Sequenced: blood. These TCRs come from a woman aged 25-40 years in good health.

The chain links TRBV9 to TRBJ2-3; the D gene is possibly TRBD1 (6 bases). The V and J ends lost 4 bases and 1 base respectively, with 13 bases between them. Germline loops: CDR1 SGDLS, CDR2 YYNGEE. This CDR3 has 15 residues. CDR3 residues: CASSKGVLRTDTQYF. The CDR3 nucleotides are TGTGCCAGCAGCAAGGGGGTGCTGCGCACAGATACGCAGTATTTT.

The chain uses TRBV6-5 and TRBJ1-1, with a possible D match to TRBD1 (5 bases). In germline, CDR1 is MNHEY, CDR2 SVGAGI. The CDR3 length is 16 residues. V was cut by 0 bases and J by 0 bases, with 11 bases left in between. This CDR3 reads CASSYSAPGLNTEAFF. As DNA, the CDR3 is TGTGCCAGCAGTTACTCGGCCCCAGGGTTGAACACTGAAGCTTTCTTT.

This sequence joins TRBV20-1 and TRBJ2-2; the D gene is possibly TRBD1 (6 bases). Germline V gives CDR1 DFQATT, CDR2 SNEGSKA (reference sequence). Trimming pared 2 bases from V and 2 bases from J, leaving 12 bases between. There are 15 residues in the CDR3. CDR3 coding DNA: TGCAGTGCTAGACGTCCCGGGACAAACACCGGGGAGCTGTTTTTT. Translation gives CSARRPGTNTGELFF.

As concerns this clonotype: The junction departs from germline at one end; a sequencing error may be responsible. V gene TRBV6-4 combines with J gene TRBJ1-5, with D unresolved. Germline V lookup: CDR1 MRHNA, CDR2 SNTAGT. This CDR3 has 13 amino acids. CDR3 in amino acids: CASSLGPNQSQHF. CDR3 nucleotides: TGTGCCAGCAGTTTGGGTCCCAATCAGTCCCAGCATTTT.

This clonotype occurred a few times. The chain has TRBV7-2 and TRBJ1-1; D is unclear. CDR3 length: 14 amino acids. Deletions cut 4 bases from V and 1 base from J, with 10 bases between. CDR1 SGHTA and CDR2 FQGNSA come from the germline V gene. CDR3: CASSSLRRNTEAFF. As DNA, the CDR3 is TGTGCCAGCAGCTCCCTTCGGCGGAACACTGAAGCTTTCTTT.

Only a few counts were recorded for this clonotype. This sequence joins TRBV5-1 and TRBJ2-1; D is unclear. Looked up from germline, CDR1 is SGHRS and CDR2 is YFSETQ. The CDR3 is made up of 16 amino acids. V was trimmed by 4 bases and J by 0 bases, leaving 14 bases between them. CDR3 amino acids: CASSPTTGVSYNEQFF. CDR3 sequence (DNA): TGCGCCAGCAGCCCCACGACGGGTGTCTCCTACAATGAGCAGTTCTTC.

This clonotype was detected only a few times. The CDR3 is CASKGYSYEQYF. CDR3 DNA: TGTGCCAGCAAGGGGTACTCCTACGAGCAGTACTTC. This chain links TRBV6-2 or TRBV6-3 with TRBJ2-7, with D tentatively TRBD1 (5 bases). V lost 7 bases and J 0 bases, leaving 7 bases between the germline ends. This CDR3 has 12 amino acids. The V gene's germline CDR1 is MNHEY and CDR2 SVGEGT.

This clonotype was seen at least ten times. The chain carries TRBV20-1 and TRBJ1-2, with 8 nucleotides matching TRBD1. Looked up from germline, CDR1 is DFQATT and CDR2 is SNEGSKA (reference sequence). This CDR3 region has 15 residues. V was clipped by 4 bases and J by 5 bases; unmatched bases: 12. CDR3 nucleotides: TGCAGTGCTATCTACAGGGGGAGGCAGCGATATGGCTACACCTTC. It encodes CSAIYRGRQRYGYTF.

This clonotype has a handful of counts. The rearrangement joins TRBV5-1 to TRBJ2-5, with 8 nucleotides matching TRBD2. CDR3 length: 15 residues. Germline CDR1 SGHRS, CDR2 YFSETQ. Trimming cost V 3 bases and J 3 bases; bases outside gene matches: 7. CDR3 sequence reads: CASSWGGLEEETQYF. Here the CDR3 DNA reads TGCGCCAGCAGCTGGGGGGGACTAGAAGAAGAGACCCAGTACTTC.

There are a few counts of this clonotype. The J gene is TRBJ2-2, the V gene TRBV11-2; 9 bases are a match to TRBD2. The V segment lost 5 bases and the J segment 4 bases; nucleotides outside the gene matches: 5. CDR3 size: 15 residues. Germline loops: CDR1 SGHAT, CDR2 FQNNGV. CDR3 DNA sequence: TGTGCCAGCAGCACCGGACTAGCGAGCACCGGGGAGCTGTTTTTT. Encoded protein: CASSTGLASTGELFF.

This clonotype was recorded a few times. This chain links TRBV28 with TRBJ2-7; 8 bases line up with TRBD1. Germline V gives CDR1 MDHEN, CDR2 SYDVKM. CDR3 size: 13 residues. V shed 6 bases and J 9 bases; nucleotides not matched to a gene: 10. This chain's CDR3 is CASSGQGRFGQYF. As DNA, the CDR3 is TGTGCCAGCAGCGGACAGGGAAGATTTGGGCAGTACTTC.

This clonotype occurred many times. The chain couples TRBV7-9 to TRBJ1-5; the D is unclear. This CDR3 comprises 12 residues. Trimming cost V 5 bases and J 7 bases, with 9 bases left between them. Germline CDR1 SEHNR, CDR2 FQNEAQ (reference sequence). The CDR3 sequence is CASSHPGQPQHF. The CDR3 DNA reads as TGTGCCAGCAGCCACCCCGGGCAGCCCCAGCATTTT.

This clonotype was observed a few times. The rearrangement links TRBV11-2 to TRBJ2-3, with 7 bases identical to TRBD2. CDR1 and CDR2 (germline): SGHAT, FQNNGV. This CDR3 comprises 15 residues. J gave up 5 bases and V 5 bases, and 10 bases lay outside the gene matches. CDR3 sequence: CASSLQRGVGDTQYF. In nucleotides, the CDR3 is TGTGCCAGCAGCCTCCAGCGGGGAGTAGGAGATACGCAGTATTTT.

At least ten counts were recorded for this clonotype. V gene TRBV10-2 combines with J gene TRBJ2-5; possibly TRBD2 for D (6 bases). Germline V gene sequence: CDR1 WSHSY, CDR2 SAAADI. V dropped 2 bases and J dropped 9 bases, with 13 bases sitting between them. CDR3 length equals 13 residues. Here the CDR3 reads CASSESGIAAQYF. The DNA of the CDR3 is TGCGCCAGCAGTGAGAGCGGCATAGCGGCCCAGTACTTC.

There are a few counts of this clonotype. The genes are TRBV6-2 or TRBV6-3 and TRBJ2-3; 8 nucleotides match TRBD1. CDR1 is MNHEY and CDR2 is SVGEGT in the germline V gene. This CDR3 region has 15 residues. J was trimmed by 2 bases and V by 5 bases; bases with no gene match: 6. CDR3 region: CASSDRTGLTDTQYF. In DNA, the CDR3 is TGTGCCAGCAGTGACCGGACAGGGCTCACAGATACGCAGTATTTT.

This clonotype has more than one count but fewer than ten. This chain uses TRBV27 with TRBJ2-1, with TRBD2 identical over 14 bases. V gave up 5 bases and J gave up 8 bases; unmatched junction bases: 17. The V gene's germline CDR1 is MNHEY and CDR2 SMNVEV (reference sequence). The CDR3 contains 19 residues. CDR3 loop: CASSPGPTGTSGSFDEQFF. CDR3 nucleotide sequence: TGTGCCAGCAGTCCCGGGCCCACCGGGACTAGCGGGAGTTTTGATGAGCAGTTCTTC.

On this clonotype itself: The junction departs from germline at one end; a sequencing error may be responsible. CDR3 nucleotides: TGTGCCGGCAGCCATCAAACTGGGACAGAAGCTTTCTTT. Amino acid sequence: CAGSHQTGTEAFF. The chain recombines TRBV13 with TRBJ1-1; a weak D match, TRBD1 (6 bases). The CDR3 is made up of 13 amino acids. Germline V gene data show CDR1 as PRHDT and CDR2 as FYEKMQ (reference sequence).

The CDR3 reads CSVGGTVSYGQYF. DNA for the CDR3: TGCAGCGTTGGCGGGACGGTGTCCTACGGGCAGTACTTC. The chain joins TRBV29-1 to TRBJ2-5, with TRBD2 as a possible D gene (6 bases). CDR1 and CDR2 from the germline V gene are SQVTM and ANQGSEA. Trimming left V 4 bases short and J 11 bases short, with 20 bases between. The CDR3 has 13 residues.

With respect to this clonotype: An end of the junction does not agree with germline; a read error may underlie this. V gene TRBV15 combines with J gene TRBJ2-5; D is uncertain. The CDR3 is 13 residues long. The V gene's germline CDR1 is LNHNV and CDR2 YYDKDF (reference sequence). DNA of the CDR3: TGTGCCACCAGCAGAGGGGCAGGAGAGACCCGGTACTTC. As protein: CATSRGAGETRYF. Full variable domain (remainder filled in from reference TRBV15 and TRBJ2-5): DAMVIQNPRYQVTQFGKPVTLSCSQTLNHNVMYWYQQKSSQAPKLLFHYYDKDFNNEADTPDNFQSRRPNTSFCFLDIRSPGLGDTAMYLCATSRGAGETRYFGPGTRLLVL.

V usage is TRBV7-2 and J usage is TRBJ2-2, with D possibly TRBD2 on 6 matching bases. The germline V gene encodes CDR1 SGHTA and CDR2 FQGNSA. The CDR3 totals 16 residues. V was trimmed by 2 bases and J by 6 bases, leaving 16 bases between them. Here the CDR3 reads CASSLPAGPRAGELFF. CDR3 sequence (DNA): TGTGCCAGCAGCTTACCAGCGGGTCCAAGGGCCGGGGAGCTGTTTTTT.

A few counts support this clonotype. The chain uses TRBV20-1 and TRBJ1-2, with TRBD1 matching 10 bases. V dropped 2 bases and J dropped 2; count of bases not matched to a gene: 5. This CDR3 has 15 amino acids. Per germline, CDR1 DFQATT and CDR2 SNEGSKA (reference sequence). For the CDR3, the DNA is TGCAGTGCTAGAAGGGGGACAGGGGCCAACTATGGCTACACCTTC. Translation: CSARRGTGANYGYTF.